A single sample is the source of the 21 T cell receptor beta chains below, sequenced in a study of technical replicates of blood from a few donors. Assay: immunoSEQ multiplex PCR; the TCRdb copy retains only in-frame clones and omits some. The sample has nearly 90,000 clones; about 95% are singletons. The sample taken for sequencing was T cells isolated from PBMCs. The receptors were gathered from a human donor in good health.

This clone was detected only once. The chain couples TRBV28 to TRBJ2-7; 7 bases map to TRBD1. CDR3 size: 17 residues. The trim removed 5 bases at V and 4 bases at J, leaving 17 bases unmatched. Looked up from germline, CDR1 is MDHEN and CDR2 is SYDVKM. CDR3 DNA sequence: TGTGCCAGCAGTCTTCATAGGTGGGGACAGAGAGATTACGAGCAGTACTTC. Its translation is CASSLHRWGQRDYEQYF.

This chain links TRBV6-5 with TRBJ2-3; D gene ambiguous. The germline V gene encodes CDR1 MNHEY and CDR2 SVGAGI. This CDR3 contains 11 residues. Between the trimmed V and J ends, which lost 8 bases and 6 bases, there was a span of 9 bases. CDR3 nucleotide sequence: TGTGCCAGCGTGTGGCTGGATACGCAGTATTTT. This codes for CASVWLDTQYF.

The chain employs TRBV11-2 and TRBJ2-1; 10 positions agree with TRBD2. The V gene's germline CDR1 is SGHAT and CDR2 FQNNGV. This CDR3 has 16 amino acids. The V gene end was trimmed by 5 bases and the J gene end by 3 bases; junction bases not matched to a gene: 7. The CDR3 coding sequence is TGTGCCAGCAGCCAAGGACTAGCGGCATTCTACAATGAGCAGTTCTTC. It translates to CASSQGLAAFYNEQFF.

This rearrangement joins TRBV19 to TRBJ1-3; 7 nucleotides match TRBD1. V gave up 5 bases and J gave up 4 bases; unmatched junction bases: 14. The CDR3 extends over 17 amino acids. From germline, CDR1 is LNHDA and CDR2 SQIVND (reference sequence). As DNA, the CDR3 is TGTGCCAGTAGTGTACCCCGACAGGGCCTTCTGGGAAACACCATATATTTT. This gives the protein CASSVPRQGLLGNTIYF.

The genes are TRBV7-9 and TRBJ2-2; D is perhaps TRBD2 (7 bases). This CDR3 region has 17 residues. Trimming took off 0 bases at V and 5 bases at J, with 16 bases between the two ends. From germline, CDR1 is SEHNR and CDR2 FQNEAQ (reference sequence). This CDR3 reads CASSLAIGGLRTGELFF. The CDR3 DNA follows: TGTGCCAGCAGCTTAGCTATCGGGGGGCTAAGGACCGGGGAGCTGTTTTTT. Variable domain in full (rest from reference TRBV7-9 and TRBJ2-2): DTGVSQNPRHKITKRGQNVTFRCDPISEHNRLYWYRQTLGQGPEFLTYFQNEAQLEKSRLLSDRFSAERPKGSFSTLEIQRTEQGDSAMYLCASSLAIGGLRTGELFFGEGSRLTVL.

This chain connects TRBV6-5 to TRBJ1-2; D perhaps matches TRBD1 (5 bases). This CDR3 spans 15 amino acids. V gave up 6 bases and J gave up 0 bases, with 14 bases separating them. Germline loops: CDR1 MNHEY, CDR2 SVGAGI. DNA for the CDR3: TGTGCCAGCAGCTTATATGGGGGGTCTAACTATGGCTACACCTTC. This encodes CASSLYGGSNYGYTF.

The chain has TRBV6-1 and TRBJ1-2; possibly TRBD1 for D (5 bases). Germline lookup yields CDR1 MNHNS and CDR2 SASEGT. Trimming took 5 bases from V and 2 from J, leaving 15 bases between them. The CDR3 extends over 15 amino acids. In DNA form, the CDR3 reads TGTGCCAGCAGTAACAACAGGTTACGCAACTATGGCTACACCTTC. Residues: CASSNNRLRNYGYTF.

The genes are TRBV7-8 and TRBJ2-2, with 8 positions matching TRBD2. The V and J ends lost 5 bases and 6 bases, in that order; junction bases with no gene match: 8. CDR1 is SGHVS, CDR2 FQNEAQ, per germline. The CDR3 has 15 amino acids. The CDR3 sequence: CASSPSGGSAGELFF. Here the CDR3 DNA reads TGTGCCAGCAGCCCGAGCGGGGGTAGCGCCGGGGAGCTGTTTTTT.

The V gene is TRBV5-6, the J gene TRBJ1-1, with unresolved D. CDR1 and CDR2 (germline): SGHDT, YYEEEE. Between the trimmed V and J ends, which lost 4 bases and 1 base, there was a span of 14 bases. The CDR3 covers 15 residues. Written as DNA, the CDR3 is TGTGCCAGCAGCCTTTTGAACAGTGGGAACACTGAAGCTTTCTTT. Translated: CASSLLNSGNTEAFF.

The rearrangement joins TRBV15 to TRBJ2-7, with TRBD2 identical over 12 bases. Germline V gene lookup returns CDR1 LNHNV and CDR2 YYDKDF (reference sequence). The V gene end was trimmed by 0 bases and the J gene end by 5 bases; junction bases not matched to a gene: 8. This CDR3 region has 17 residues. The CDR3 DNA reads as TGTGCCACCAGCAGAGAGCTAGCGGGAGGGCAGGCAGACGAGCAGTACTTC. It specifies CATSRELAGGQADEQYF.

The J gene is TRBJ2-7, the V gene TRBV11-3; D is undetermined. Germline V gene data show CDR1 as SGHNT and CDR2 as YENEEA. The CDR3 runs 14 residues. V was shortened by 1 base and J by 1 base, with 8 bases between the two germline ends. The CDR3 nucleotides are TGTGCCAGCAGCTTAGTGACTGAATCCTACGAGCAGTACTTC. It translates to CASSLVTESYEQYF. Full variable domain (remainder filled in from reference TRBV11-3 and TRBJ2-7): EAGVVQSPRYKIIEKKQPVAFWCNPISGHNTLYWYLQNLGQGPELLIRYENEEAVDDSQLPKDRFSAERLKGVDSTLKIQPAELGDSAVYLCASSLVTESYEQYFGPGTRLTVT.

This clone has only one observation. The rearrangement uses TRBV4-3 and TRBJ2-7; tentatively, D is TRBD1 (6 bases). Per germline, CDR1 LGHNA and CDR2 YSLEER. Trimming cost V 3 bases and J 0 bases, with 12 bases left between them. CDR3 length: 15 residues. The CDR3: CASSHIRGGSYEQYF. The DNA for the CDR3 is TGCGCCAGCAGCCATATCAGGGGTGGCTCCTACGAGCAGTACTTC.

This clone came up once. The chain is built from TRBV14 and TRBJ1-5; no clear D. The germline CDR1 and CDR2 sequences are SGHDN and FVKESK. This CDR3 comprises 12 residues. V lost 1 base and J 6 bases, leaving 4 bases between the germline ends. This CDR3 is CASSQGVQPQHF. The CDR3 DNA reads TGTGCCAGCAGCCAAGGCGTTCAGCCCCAGCATTTT.

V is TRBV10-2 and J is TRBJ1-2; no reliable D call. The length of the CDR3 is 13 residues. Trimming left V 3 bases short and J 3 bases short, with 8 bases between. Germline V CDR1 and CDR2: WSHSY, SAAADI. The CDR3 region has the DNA TGCGCCAGCAGTGACTCAGTGCACTATGGCTACACCTTC. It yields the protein CASSDSVHYGYTF.

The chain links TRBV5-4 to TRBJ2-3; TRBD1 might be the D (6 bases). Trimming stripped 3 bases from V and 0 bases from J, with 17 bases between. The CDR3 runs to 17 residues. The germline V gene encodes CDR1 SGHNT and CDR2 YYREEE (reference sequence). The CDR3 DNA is TGTGCCAGCAGCTCAACTGGGACACAGATCAGCACAGATACGCAGTATTTT. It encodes CASSSTGTQISTDTQYF. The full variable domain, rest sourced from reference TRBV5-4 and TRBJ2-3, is ETGVTQSPTHLIKTRGQQVTLRCSSQSGHNTVSWYQQALGQGPQFIFQYYREEENGRGNFPPRFSGLQFPNYSSELNVNALELDDSALYLCASSSTGTQISTDTQYFGPGTRLTVL.

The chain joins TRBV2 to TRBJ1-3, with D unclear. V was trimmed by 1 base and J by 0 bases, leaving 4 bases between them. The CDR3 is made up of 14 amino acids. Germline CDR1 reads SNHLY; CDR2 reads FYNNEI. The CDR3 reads CASSEGYSGNTIYF. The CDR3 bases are TGTGCCAGCAGTGAAGGTTACTCTGGAAACACCATATATTTT.

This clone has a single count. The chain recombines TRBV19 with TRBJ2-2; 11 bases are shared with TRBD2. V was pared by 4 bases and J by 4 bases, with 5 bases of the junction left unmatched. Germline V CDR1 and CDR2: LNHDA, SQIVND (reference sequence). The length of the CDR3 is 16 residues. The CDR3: CASSSELAGVTGELFF. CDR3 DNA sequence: TGTGCCAGTAGTAGCGAACTAGCGGGGGTCACCGGGGAGCTGTTTTTT.

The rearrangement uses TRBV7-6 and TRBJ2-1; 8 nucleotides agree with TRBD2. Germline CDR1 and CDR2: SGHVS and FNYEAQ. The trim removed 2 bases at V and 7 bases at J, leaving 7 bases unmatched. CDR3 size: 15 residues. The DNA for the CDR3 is TGTGCCAGCAGCTTATTTATAACTAGCGGTAATGAGCAGTTCTTC. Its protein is CASSLFITSGNEQFF. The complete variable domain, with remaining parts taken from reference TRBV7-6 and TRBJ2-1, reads GAGVSQSPRYKVTKRGQDVALRCDPISGHVSLYWYRQALGQGPEFLTYFNYEAQQDKSGLPNDRFSAERPEGSISTLTIQRTEQRDSAMYRCASSLFITSGNEQFFGPGTRLTVL.

DNA for the CDR3: TGTGCCAGCAGTTCGGGACAGACTTATGGCTACACCTTC. Protein sequence: CASSSGQTYGYTF. The chain carries TRBV28 and TRBJ1-2; TRBD1 matches at 7 bases. CDR1 and CDR2 from the germline V gene are MDHEN and SYDVKM. This CDR3 comprises 13 residues. The ends lost 4 bases at V and 5 bases at J; junction bases unmatched: 4.

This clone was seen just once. For the CDR3, the DNA is TGCGCCAGCAGCGGGACAGGAAGCTACAATGAGCAGTTCTTC. Protein: CASSGTGSYNEQFF. This chain joins TRBV5-1 and TRBJ2-1; 8 nucleotides match TRBD1. V shed 4 bases, J shed 3 bases, and the junction held 3 bases outside the gene matches. CDR1 is SGHRS and CDR2 is YFSETQ in the germline V gene. CDR3 length equals 14 residues.

CDR3 nucleotide sequence: TGTGCCAGCAGCCAAGACAGGTCGAGCTCCTACGAGCAGTACTTC. This codes for CASSQDRSSSYEQYF. The rearrangement uses TRBV4-2 and TRBJ2-7; D gene uncertain. Germline V CDR1 and CDR2: LGHNA, YNFKEQ. V dropped 0 bases and J dropped 0 bases, with 9 bases sitting between them. The CDR3 contains 15 residues.